The 15 T cell receptor beta chains given below trace back to one sample, sequenced in a study of blood T cell repertoires in COVID-19. The repertoire was sequenced with immunoSEQ multiplex PCR; TCRdb's copy has only in-frame clones and lacks some. This sample has fewer than 250,000 clones, with approximately 83% found just once. Sequenced input: peripheral blood. These receptors were taken from a woman aged 40 to 55 with active or convalescent COVID-19.

J is TRBJ2-7 and V is TRBV7-9, with 11 bases matching TRBD2. The CDR3 is made up of 18 amino acids. Germline V gene data show CDR1 as SEHNR and CDR2 as FQNEAQ (reference sequence). The J segment lost 6 bases and the V segment lost 3 bases, leaving 16 bases of the junction unmatched. CDR3 region: CASSFLALTSGSQGEQYF. In nucleotides, the CDR3 is TGTGCCAGCAGCTTTCTCGCCCTTACTAGCGGGAGCCAGGGCGAGCAGTACTTC.

The chain joins TRBV11-3 to TRBJ2-3; tentative D call: TRBD2 (6 bases). The germline V gene encodes CDR1 SGHNT and CDR2 YENEEA. V lost 2 bases and J lost 3, with 15 bases in between. This CDR3 contains 16 residues. This chain's CDR3 is CASSLRSSAKTDTQYF. The CDR3 region has the DNA TGTGCCAGCAGCTTACGGTCTAGCGCCAAGACAGATACGCAGTATTTT. Full variable domain (remainder filled in from reference TRBV11-3 and TRBJ2-3): EAGVVQSPRYKIIEKKQPVAFWCNPISGHNTLYWYLQNLGQGPELLIRYENEEAVDDSQLPKDRFSAERLKGVDSTLKIQPAELGDSAVYLCASSLRSSAKTDTQYFGPGTRLTVL.

This clone is a singleton in its sample. V is TRBV6-5 and J is TRBJ2-5; D uncertain. V was pared by 0 bases and J by 1 base, with 6 bases between. The CDR3 runs to 14 residues. Germline values: CDR1 MNHEY, CDR2 SVGAGI. In DNA, the CDR3 is TGTGCCAGCAGTTACTCGCCAGGCCAAGAGACCCAGTACTTC. This sequence encodes CASSYSPGQETQYF.

V gene TRBV9 combines with J gene TRBJ2-3; D is unclear. The CDR3 is 15 amino acids. V was pared by 0 bases and J by 1 base, with 9 bases between. Looked up from germline, CDR1 is SGDLS and CDR2 is YYNGEE. DNA for the CDR3: TGTGCCAGCAGCGTAGGGATAGCCCGCACAGATACGCAGTATTTT. Protein sequence: CASSVGIARTDTQYF.

With respect to this clone: One junction end disagrees with the germline gene, perhaps due to a read error. The DNA for the CDR3 is TGTGCTAGCAGCTTAGGGCACAGGGCGGGCCACTATGGCTACACCTTC. As protein: CASSLGHRAGHYGYTF. This chain uses TRBV7-7 with TRBJ1-2; a possible D gene is TRBD1 (6 bases). The CDR3 length is 16 residues. CDR1 is SSHAT and CDR2 is FNYEAQ in the germline V gene (reference sequence).

This clone was seen only a few times. This chain connects TRBV28 to TRBJ1-6; 10 nucleotides align to TRBD1. Germline V CDR1 and CDR2: MDHEN, SYDVKM. This CDR3 is built from 21 residues. V lost 6 bases to trimming and J lost 9 bases; unmatched junction nucleotides: 26. The DNA for the CDR3 is TGTGCCAGCAGGACCTCCGGTTTGGGGACAGGGGTCTCCGACAGGGGTTCACCCCTCCACTTT. Protein: CASRTSGLGTGVSDRGSPLHF.

The CDR3 reads CASSHPTSGRNTDTQYF. The CDR3 DNA reads TGTGCCAGCAGTCACCCGACTAGCGGGAGAAACACAGATACGCAGTATTTT. V gene TRBV6-6 combines with J gene TRBJ2-3; 12 positions agree with TRBD2. J gave up 2 bases and V 5 bases, and 8 bases lay outside the gene matches. The CDR3 is 17 amino acids. Germline V gene lookup returns CDR1 MNHNY and CDR2 SVGAGI (reference sequence).

This clone was observed a few times. This chain uses TRBV28 with TRBJ2-7; 8 bases match TRBD1. CDR1 and CDR2 (germline): MDHEN, SYDVKM. This CDR3 region has 16 residues. V was pared by 5 bases and J by 2 bases, with 11 bases of the junction left unmatched. In nucleotides, the CDR3 is TGTGCCAGCAGTGAGATCGGACAGGGATTTACCTACGAGCAGTACTTC. Translated: CASSEIGQGFTYEQYF.

J is TRBJ2-2 and V is TRBV6-5; D perhaps matches TRBD2 (5 bases). Deletions cut 0 bases from V and 5 bases from J, with 10 bases between. The CDR3 is made up of 15 amino acids. CDR1 and CDR2 (germline): MNHEY, SVGAGI. This CDR3 is CASSYSVRGTGELFF. CDR3 nucleotides: TGTGCCAGCAGTTACTCGGTGCGCGGGACCGGGGAGCTGTTTTTT.

J is TRBJ1-5 and V is TRBV5-1; TRBD1 is a possible D gene (5 bases). The V end lost 0 bases, the J end lost 4 bases, and 20 bases lay between the germline ends. This CDR3 region has 18 residues. The germline gives CDR1 SGHRS, CDR2 YFSETQ. The CDR3 is CASSLEGSGIGGNQPQHF. CDR3 nucleotides: TGCGCCAGCAGCTTGGAGGGATCGGGCATCGGGGGGAATCAGCCCCAGCATTTT.

This sequence joins TRBV6-2 or TRBV6-3 and TRBJ1-1; maybe TRBD1 (6 bases). With 0 bases removed from V and 0 bases from J, the gap between germline ends came to 17 bases. CDR1 is MNHEY and CDR2 is SVGEGT in the germline V gene. The CDR3 loop spans 18 amino acids. The CDR3 is CASSYSTYRESMNTEAFF. The DNA of the CDR3 is TGTGCCAGCAGTTACTCGACTTACAGGGAGTCCATGAACACTGAAGCTTTCTTT.

J is TRBJ1-2 and V is TRBV6-5; TRBD1 aligns across 11 bases. Germline CDR1 is MNHEY and CDR2 is SVGAGI. J lost 8 bases, V lost 7 bases, and 6 bases had no gene match. This CDR3 is built from 13 residues. Here the CDR3 reads CASIRTGGQGYTF. The CDR3 DNA reads TGTGCCAGCATCAGGACAGGGGGCCAAGGCTACACCTTC.

V is TRBV6-6 and J is TRBJ1-2, with 12 bases aligning to TRBD1. This CDR3 contains 17 residues. With 5 bases clipped from V and 4 bases from J, the junction kept 11 bases outside the gene matches. Per the germline V gene, CDR1 is MNHNY and CDR2 is SVGAGI (reference sequence). In nucleotides, the CDR3 is TGTGCCAGCAGTCCCCCGGGACAGGGGGCTTTGAGCTATGGCTACACCTTC. It codes for CASSPPGQGALSYGYTF.

In its sample, this clone was seen a few times. This sequence joins TRBV10-3 and TRBJ2-3, with 7 bases aligning to TRBD1. Looked up from germline, CDR1 is ENHRY and CDR2 is SYGVKD. With 7 bases clipped from V and 2 bases from J, the junction kept 6 bases outside the gene matches. The CDR3 sequence is 14 residues long. CDR3 region: CAIKSTGSTDTQYF. DNA for the CDR3: TGTGCCATCAAATCGACAGGGTCCACAGATACGCAGTATTTT.

This chain uses TRBV19 with TRBJ1-6; 8 positions match TRBD1. Losses at the gene ends were 4 bases for V and 8 bases for J; bases not matched to a gene: 4. The germline gives CDR1 LNHDA, CDR2 SQIVND (reference sequence). The CDR3 length is 14 residues. CDR3 bases: TGTGCCAGTAGTAGCAGGGGGCATGATTCACCCCTCCACTTT. Protein sequence: CASSSRGHDSPLHF.